This T cell receptor (beta chain) derives from a study of blood T cell repertoires in COVID-19. At the level of the study: Nucleic acid was either cDNA or gDNA, and it came from T cells, B-cell-depleted T cells, or PBMCs.

The V gene's germline CDR1 is SGHTS and CDR2 YDEGEE. The ends lost 3 bases at V and 3 bases at J; junction bases unmatched: 1. This CDR3 region has 14 residues. Sequencing used immunoSEQ multiplex PCR; TCRdb keeps in-frame clones, though not all of them. The sample includes just under 65,000 clones, 80% to 90% seen only once; the top ten take roughly 6.7%. The receptor was derived from a human donor in a cohort sampled during active COVID-19. The chain joins TRBV5-8 to TRBJ2-3; 10 bases are a match to TRBD1. Sequencing was carried out using peripheral blood. In nucleotides, the CDR3 is TGTGCCAGCAGCTGGGGACAGGGGACAGATACGCAGTATTTT. Its protein product is CASSWGQGTDTQYF.